What follows is one T cell receptor beta chain and its context. CD8 cells classed as naive were CD45RO-negative and positively selected for CCR7, excluding terminally differentiated effector memory CD45RA+ cells. This sample was included in a study of shared clonotypes between healthy human individuals. Study in general: With ages of 18 to 49, the donors were two women and three men.

Assay used: immunoSEQ multiplex PCR; TCRdb lists only in-frame clones, some missing. The data show about 2.1 million clones, with roughly 91% seen just once and roughly 1.7% held by the top ten. J was trimmed by 1 base and V by 4 bases; bases with no gene match: 4. The length of the CDR3 is 15 residues. Germline CDR1 reads LGHNA; CDR2 reads YSLEER. Sequencing was carried out using naive CD8+ T cells from PBMCs. This clonotype was obtained from a man aged 18 to 29 in good health. Some clones in this sample may be carry-over from other donors' samples. The rearrangement joins TRBV4-3 to TRBJ2-1; 7 positions agree with TRBD1. The DNA of the CDR3 is TGCGCCAGCAGCCCAGAGGGGGCTTCCTACAATGAGCAGTTCTTC. This gives the protein CASSPEGASYNEQFF.